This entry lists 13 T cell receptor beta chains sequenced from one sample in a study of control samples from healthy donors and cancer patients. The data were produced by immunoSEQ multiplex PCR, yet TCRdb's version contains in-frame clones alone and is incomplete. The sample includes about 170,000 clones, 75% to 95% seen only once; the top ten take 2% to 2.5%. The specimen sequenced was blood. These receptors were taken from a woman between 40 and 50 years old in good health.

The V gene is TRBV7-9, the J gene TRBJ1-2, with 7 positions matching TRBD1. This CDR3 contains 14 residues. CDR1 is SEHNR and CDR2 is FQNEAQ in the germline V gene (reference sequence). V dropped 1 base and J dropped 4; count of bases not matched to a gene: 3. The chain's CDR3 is CASSLVDRAYGYTF. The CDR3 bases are TGTGCCAGCAGCTTAGTCGACAGGGCCTATGGCTACACCTTC. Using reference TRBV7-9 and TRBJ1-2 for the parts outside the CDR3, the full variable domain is DTGVSQNPRHKITKRGQNVTFRCDPISEHNRLYWYRQTLGQGPEFLTYFQNEAQLEKSRLLSDRFSAERPKGSFSTLEIQRTEQGDSAMYLCASSLVDRAYGYTFGSGTRLTVV.

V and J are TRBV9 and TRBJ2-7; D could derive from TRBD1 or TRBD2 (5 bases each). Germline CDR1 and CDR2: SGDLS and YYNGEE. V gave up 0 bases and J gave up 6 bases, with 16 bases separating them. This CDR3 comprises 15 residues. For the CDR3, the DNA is TGTGCCAGCAGCGTAGGGGGGTCCACGGTGGGCGAGCAGTACTTC. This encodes CASSVGGSTVGEQYF.

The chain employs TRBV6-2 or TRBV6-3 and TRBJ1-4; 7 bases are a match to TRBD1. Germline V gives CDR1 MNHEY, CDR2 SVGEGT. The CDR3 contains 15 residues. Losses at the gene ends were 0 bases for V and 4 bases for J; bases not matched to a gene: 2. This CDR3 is CASSYSGQINEKLFF. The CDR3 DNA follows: TGTGCCAGCAGTTACTCGGGACAGATTAATGAAAAACTGTTTTTT.

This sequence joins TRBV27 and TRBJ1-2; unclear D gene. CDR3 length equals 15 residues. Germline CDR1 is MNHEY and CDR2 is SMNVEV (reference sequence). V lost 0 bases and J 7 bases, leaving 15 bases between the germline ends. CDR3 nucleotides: TGTGCCAGCAGTTTATCGATTTCCCCCAAAGTTGGCTACACCTTC. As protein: CASSLSISPKVGYTF.

The CDR3 DNA reads TGTGCCAGCAGTGACTCTGGAAACACCATATATTTT. Residues: CASSDSGNTIYF. J is TRBJ1-3 and V is TRBV25-1, with D hard to call. This CDR3 is 12 amino acids long. V was shortened by 3 bases and J by 0 bases, with 0 bases between the two germline ends. Germline values: CDR1 MGHDK, CDR2 SYGVNS.

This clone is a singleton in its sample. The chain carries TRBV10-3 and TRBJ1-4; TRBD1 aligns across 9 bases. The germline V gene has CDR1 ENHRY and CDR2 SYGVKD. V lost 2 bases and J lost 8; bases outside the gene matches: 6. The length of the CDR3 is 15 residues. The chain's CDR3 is CAISERDRGMEKLFF. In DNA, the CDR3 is TGTGCCATCAGTGAGAGAGACAGGGGGATGGAAAAACTGTTTTTT.

CDR3 in amino acids: CAIRSGTDNQPQHF. The CDR3 nucleotides are TGTGCCATCAGATCCGGGACAGACAATCAGCCCCAGCATTTT. The rearrangement links TRBV10-3 to TRBJ1-5; the match to TRBD1 covers 7 bases. Unmatched junction bases numbered 5, after V lost 6 bases and J lost 3 bases. Germline CDR1 reads ENHRY; CDR2 reads SYGVKD. CDR3 length: 14 residues.

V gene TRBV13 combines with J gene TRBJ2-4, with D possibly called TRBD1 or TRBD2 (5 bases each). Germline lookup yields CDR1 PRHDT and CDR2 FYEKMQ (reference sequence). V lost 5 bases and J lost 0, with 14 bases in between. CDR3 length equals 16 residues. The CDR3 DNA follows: TGTGCCAGCAGCCTGGGGGACGGACTAGCCAAAAACATTCAGTACTTC. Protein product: CASSLGDGLAKNIQYF. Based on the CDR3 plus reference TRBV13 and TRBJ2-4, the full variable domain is AAGVIQSPRHLIKEKRETATLKCYPIPRHDTVYWYQQGPGQDPQFLISFYEKMQSDKGSIPDRFSAQQFSDYHSELNMSSLELGDSALYFCASSLGDGLAKNIQYFGAGTRLSVL.

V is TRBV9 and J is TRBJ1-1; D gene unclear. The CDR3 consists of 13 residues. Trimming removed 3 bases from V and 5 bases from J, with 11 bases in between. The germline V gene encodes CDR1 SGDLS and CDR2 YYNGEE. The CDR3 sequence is CASSDEGRTEAFF. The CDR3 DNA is TGTGCCAGCAGCGATGAGGGCCGGACTGAAGCTTTCTTT.

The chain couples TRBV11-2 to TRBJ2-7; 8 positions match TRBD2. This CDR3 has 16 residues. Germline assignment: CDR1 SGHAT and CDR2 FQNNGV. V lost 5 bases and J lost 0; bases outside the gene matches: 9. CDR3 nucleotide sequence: TGTGCCAGCAGCCCTCTAGCGGGTGGGAGCTCCTACGAGCAGTACTTC. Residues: CASSPLAGGSSYEQYF.

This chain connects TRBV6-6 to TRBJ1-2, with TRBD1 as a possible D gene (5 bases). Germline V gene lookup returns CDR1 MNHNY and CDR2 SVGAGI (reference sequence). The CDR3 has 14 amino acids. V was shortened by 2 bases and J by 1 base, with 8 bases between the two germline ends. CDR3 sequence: CASSYPGLNYGYTF. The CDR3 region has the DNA TGTGCCAGCAGTTACCCGGGACTTAACTATGGCTACACCTTC.

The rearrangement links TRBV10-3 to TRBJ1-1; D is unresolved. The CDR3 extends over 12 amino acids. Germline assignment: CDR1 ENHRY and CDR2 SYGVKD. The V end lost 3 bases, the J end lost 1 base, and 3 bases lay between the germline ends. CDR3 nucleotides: TGTGCCATCAGTGAACAGAACACTGAAGCTTTCTTT. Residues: CAISEQNTEAFF.

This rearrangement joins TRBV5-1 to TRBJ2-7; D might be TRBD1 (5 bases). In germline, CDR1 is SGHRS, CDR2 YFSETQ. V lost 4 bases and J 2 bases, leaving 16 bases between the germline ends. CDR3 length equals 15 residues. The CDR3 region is CASSPRTLTTYEQYF. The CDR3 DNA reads TGCGCCAGCAGCCCTCGGACACTTACCACCTACGAGCAGTACTTC.